In its sample, the clone carrying this TCR beta chain was seen once. Its antigen is undetermined. The sample belongs to a study of shared clonotypes between healthy human individuals. Broader study findings: Relative to clonotypes present in all four donors, those not shared had lower generation probabilities. The low donor count limited represented genetic and exposure-history diversity.

The assay used deep level. Sorted-subset replicate PCRs used 150 to 200 ng of genomic DNA. This amount corresponded to approximately 30,000 T cell genomes. Sequenced by immunoSEQ multiplex PCR; TCRdb stores in-frame clones only, minus some. Here the sample spans about 2 million clones, approximately 94% being singletons. Only CD45RO-negative cells positively selected for CCR7 counted as naive CD8 cells, so terminally differentiated effector memory CD45RA+ cells were excluded. The receptor was isolated from a young man in good health. The sequencing sample was made of naive CD8+ T cells sorted from blood.

The CDR3 bases are TGTGCCAGCAGCTTGGGTCCGGGACTAGCGGAGCTTGAGCAGTTCTTC. Protein product: CASSLGPGLAELEQFF. The V gene is TRBV7-9, the J gene TRBJ2-1, with 11 bases that match TRBD2. The CDR3 is 16 residues long. With 3 bases clipped from V and 9 bases from J, the junction kept 10 bases outside the gene matches. CDR1 and CDR2 from the germline V gene are SEHNR and FQNEAQ (reference sequence).